This T cell receptor beta chain was identified during a study of CD8+CD57+ T cells in acquired aplastic anemia. The study, taken as a whole, reports: About 30 was the count of CD8+ CDR3 sequences that patients shared with controls.

Those patients picked for sequencing had displayed CD8+CD57+ cell expansion on flow cytometry. The junction had 10 bases not matched to a gene; V was cut back by 3 bases and J by 2 bases. The CDR3 loop spans 16 amino acids. Looked up from germline, CDR1 is SGHVS and CDR2 is FQNEAQ. Both TCR beta VDJ combination and CDR3 sequence profiling were carried out. Genomic DNA was the template for this profiling. TCRdb re-analysed the reads in MiXCR, keeping a single row per CDR3 protein. The sample has about 150,000 distinct CDR3 sequences; roughly 54% are singletons. Worth noting for this clonotype: Its antigen is unidentified.

The sequenced sample consisted of sorted CD4+, CD8+, or CD8+CD57+ T cells (not recorded which) from PBMCs. The TCR was taken from a human donor with aplastic anemia. The chain links TRBV7-8 to TRBJ2-7; 7 bases match TRBD2. The CDR3 DNA follows: TGTGCCAGCAGCTTCGCCGCTAGCGGCACCCCCTACGAGCAGTACTTC. It is translated as CASSFAASGTPYEQYF.